Reported below is one T cell receptor (beta chain). Its specificity is unknown. The data are from a study of shared clonotypes between healthy human individuals. Study-level background: Each donor's CD8 memory used one plate, CD8 naive two, each CD4 subset three. Whole-study results and caveats: The four-donor shared clonotypes exceeded non-shared clonotypes in generation probability, with non-shared ones scoring lower.

Germline loops: CDR1 LGHNA, CDR2 YSLEER. This CDR3 contains 13 residues. Trimming left V 1 base short and J 7 bases short, with 10 bases between. Assay used: immunoSEQ multiplex PCR; TCRdb lists only in-frame clones, some missing. The sample has 950,000 to 1,100,000 clones, around 78% seen once. The TCR was taken from a man aged 18 to 35 in good health. Some clones in this sample may be carry-over from other donors' samples. Sequenced: memory CD4+ T cells from PBMCs. Indicated subset: CD45RA-negative fraction. This chain uses TRBV4-3 with TRBJ1-1; D gene uncertain. The CDR3 nucleotides are TGCGCCAGCAGCCAAGCCGTTTACAGTGAAGCTTTCTTT. The encoded protein is CASSQAVYSEAFF.